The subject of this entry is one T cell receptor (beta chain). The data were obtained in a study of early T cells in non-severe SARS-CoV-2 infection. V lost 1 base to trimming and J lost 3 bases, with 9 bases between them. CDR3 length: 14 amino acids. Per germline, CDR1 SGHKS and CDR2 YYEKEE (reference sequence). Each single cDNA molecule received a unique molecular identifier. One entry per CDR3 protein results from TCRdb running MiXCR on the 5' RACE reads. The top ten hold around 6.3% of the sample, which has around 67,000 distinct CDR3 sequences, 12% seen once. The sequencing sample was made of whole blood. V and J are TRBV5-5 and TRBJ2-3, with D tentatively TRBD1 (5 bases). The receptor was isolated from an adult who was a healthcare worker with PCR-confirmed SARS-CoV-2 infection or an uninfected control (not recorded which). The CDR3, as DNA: TGTGCCAGCAGCTTGTCTGGGGCGACAGATACGCAGTATTTT. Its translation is CASSLSGATDTQYF.